The 2 T cell receptor beta chains presented below share a single source sample, sequenced in a study of blood T cell repertoires in COVID-19. This table comes from immunoSEQ multiplex PCR, and its TCRdb copy is limited to in-frame clones, with some not included. The sample contains fewer than 350,000 clones, 90% of which appear only once. Sample: peripheral blood. These receptor sequences come from a woman in her twenties or thirties with COVID-19, enrolled during active disease.

The chain couples TRBV28 to TRBJ1-6; 8 bases line up with TRBD1. With V trimmed by 6 bases and J by 9 bases, 7 bases remained unmatched. CDR1 and CDR2 (germline): MDHEN, SYDVKM. The CDR3 consists of 14 residues. The DNA of the CDR3 is TGTGCCAGCAGCCCCGGACAGGGCCCTTCACCCCTCCACTTT. This gives the protein CASSPGQGPSPLHF.

The chain has TRBV30 and TRBJ2-2; TRBD2 might be the D (5 bases). The CDR3 totals 15 residues. From germline, CDR1 is GTSNPN and CDR2 SVGIG (reference sequence). Trimming pared 2 bases from V and 9 bases from J, leaving 19 bases between. This CDR3 reads CAWSPPGNPGRELFF. CDR3 sequence (DNA): TGTGCCTGGAGTCCTCCGGGAAATCCCGGTCGGGAGCTGTTTTTT.